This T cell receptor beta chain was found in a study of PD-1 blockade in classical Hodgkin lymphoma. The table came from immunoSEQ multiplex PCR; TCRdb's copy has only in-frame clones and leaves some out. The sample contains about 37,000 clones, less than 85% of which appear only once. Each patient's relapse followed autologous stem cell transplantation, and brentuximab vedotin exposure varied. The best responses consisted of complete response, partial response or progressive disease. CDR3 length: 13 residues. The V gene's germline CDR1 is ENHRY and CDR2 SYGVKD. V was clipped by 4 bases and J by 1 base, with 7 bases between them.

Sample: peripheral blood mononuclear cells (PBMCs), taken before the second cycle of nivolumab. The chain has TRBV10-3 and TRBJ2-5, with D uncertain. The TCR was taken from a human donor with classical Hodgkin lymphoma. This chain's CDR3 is CAISGGSQETQYF. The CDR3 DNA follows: TGTGCCATCAGTGGGGGTAGCCAAGAGACCCAGTACTTC.